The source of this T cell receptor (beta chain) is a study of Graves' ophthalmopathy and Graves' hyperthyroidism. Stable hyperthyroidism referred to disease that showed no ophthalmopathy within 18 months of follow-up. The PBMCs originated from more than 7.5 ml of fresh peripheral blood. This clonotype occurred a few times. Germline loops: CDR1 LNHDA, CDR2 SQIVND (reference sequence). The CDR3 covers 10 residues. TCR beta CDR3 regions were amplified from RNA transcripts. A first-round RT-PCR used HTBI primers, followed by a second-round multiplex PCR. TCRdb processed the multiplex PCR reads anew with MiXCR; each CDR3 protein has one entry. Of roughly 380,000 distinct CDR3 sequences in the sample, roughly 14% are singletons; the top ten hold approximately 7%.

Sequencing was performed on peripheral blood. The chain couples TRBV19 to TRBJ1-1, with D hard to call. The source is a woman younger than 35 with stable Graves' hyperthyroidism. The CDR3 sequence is CATRNTEAFF. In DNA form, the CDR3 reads TGTGCTACTAGGAACACTGAAGCTTTCTTT. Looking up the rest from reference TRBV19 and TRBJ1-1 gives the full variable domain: DGGITQSPKYLFRKEGQNVTLSCEQNLNHDAMYWYRQDPGQGLRLIYYSQIVNDFQKGDIAEGYSVSREKKESFPLTVTSAQKNPTAFYLCATRNTEAFFGQGTRLTVV.